A single sample gave rise to the 8 T cell receptor beta chains below, sequenced in a study of CD8 T cells in Susac syndrome. Random hexamers were used to reverse transcribe the RNA input (about 0.45 to 1 ug). TCRdb fed the immunoSEQ multiplex PCR reads into MiXCR, producing one record per CDR3 protein. The repertoire holds 55,000 to 80,000 distinct CDR3 sequences, with about 92% as singletons. The sequenced material came from CD4+ T cells from PBMCs. The receptor source for this set is a human donor with Susac syndrome.

The V call is TRBV11-2, the J call TRBJ2-3, with 9 bases fitting TRBD2. V trimming: 5 bases; J trimming: 3 bases; junction bases outside the gene matches: 6. The CDR3 covers 15 residues. Germline V CDR1 and CDR2: SGHAT, FQNNGV. In DNA, the CDR3 is TGTGCCAGCAGCCCATGGCTAGCGGGGACAGATACGCAGTATTTT. It codes for CASSPWLAGTDTQYF.

This chain connects TRBV6-4 to TRBJ2-3, with a tentative D call TRBD2 (7 bases). Germline values: CDR1 MRHNA, CDR2 SNTAGT. The ends were cut back, 5 bases at V and 2 bases at J, with 14 bases in the middle. The CDR3 contains 15 residues. The CDR3 loop reads CASSPRGATTDTQYF. The CDR3 DNA is TGTGCCAGCAGTCCTCGGGGGGCCACCACAGATACGCAGTATTTT.

This sequence joins TRBV6-2 or TRBV6-3 and TRBJ2-2; 11 positions match TRBD1. Germline trimming cut 8 bases from V and 4 bases from J; bases unmatched to any gene: 6. Germline V gene data show CDR1 as MNHEY and CDR2 as SVGEGT. This CDR3 region has 15 residues. CDR3 sequence (DNA): TGTGCCAGCTCCCCGGGGACAGGGGGCACCGGGGAGCTGTTTTTT. This codes for CASSPGTGGTGELFF.

The rearrangement joins TRBV28 to TRBJ2-2, with unresolved D. The CDR3 consists of 12 residues. Per germline, CDR1 MDHEN and CDR2 SYDVKM. V was pared by 5 bases and J by 4 bases, with 5 bases between. The CDR3, as DNA: TGTGCCAGCAGTAGTTTCACCGGGGAGCTGTTTTTT. Translation: CASSSFTGELFF.

This chain uses TRBV20-1 with TRBJ1-2; D might be TRBD1 (5 bases). The ends were cut back, 1 base at V and 3 bases at J, with 12 bases in the middle. CDR1 is DFQATT, CDR2 SNEGSKA, per germline (reference sequence). The CDR3 is 14 amino acids. The CDR3 DNA reads as TGCAGTGCTAGAGCGGGGGAAGTGGACTATGGCTACACCTTC. It encodes CSARAGEVDYGYTF.

V is TRBV24-1 and J is TRBJ2-3; D not resolved. The CDR3 runs to 14 residues. The V end was cut by 3 bases, the J end by 2 bases, with 8 bases between. Germline V CDR1 and CDR2: KGHDR, SFDVKD. The CDR3 protein is CATSDRVHTDTQYF. CDR3 nucleotide sequence: TGTGCCACCAGTGATAGAGTCCACACAGATACGCAGTATTTT.

This chain joins TRBV28 and TRBJ2-7; 11 nucleotides align to TRBD2. Trimming removed 3 bases from V and 3 bases from J; junction bases left unmatched: 1. This CDR3 is 14 amino acids long. Germline-derived CDR1 and CDR2 are MDHEN and SYDVKM. This chain's CDR3 is CASSLTSGVYEQYF. Written as DNA, the CDR3 is TGTGCCAGCAGTTTGACTAGCGGGGTCTACGAGCAGTACTTC.

This chain links TRBV2 with TRBJ2-7, with D possibly TRBD1 on 6 matching bases. The germline V and J ends were trimmed by 5 bases and 0 bases, with 17 bases remaining between them. Germline values: CDR1 SNHLY, CDR2 FYNNEI. The CDR3 runs to 16 residues. The CDR3 loop reads CASSQTSGTHSYEQYF. The DNA for the CDR3 is TGTGCCAGCAGTCAAACTTCCGGGACACACTCCTACGAGCAGTACTTC.